This T cell receptor beta chain is from a study of beta chain features in type 1 diabetes. Unmatched junction bases numbered 7, after V lost 5 bases and J lost 0 bases. This CDR3 has 16 residues. Germline lookup yields CDR1 LNHDA and CDR2 SQIVND (reference sequence). This clone has a handful of counts. Its antigen is undetermined. What was sequenced were expressed TCRB transcripts, since all of the isolated RNA had been reverse transcribed. Libraries were prepared by immunoSEQ multiplex PCR; TCRdb keeps only in-frame clonotypes and omits some of them. The sample holds a few hundred thousand clones, around 13% seen once. Study-wide results and caveats: Shorter templates might be favored by PCR, equally in patients and controls. Sampled from patients, naive, central memory and Treg TCRB repertoires appeared more similar than those sampled from healthy donors. In type 1 diabetes patients, VDJ junctions had fewer insertions; deletions at these junctions were more frequent.

Cell sorting via CD45RO/CCR7/CD25/CD127/CD95/CD27 was performed to obtain CD4+ naive, central memory, regulatory and stem cell-like memory cells. The sequenced material came from central memory CD4+ T cells from blood. This clonotype was obtained from a man aged 30 to 45 in good health. This rearrangement joins TRBV19 to TRBJ2-4; the match to TRBD1 covers 7 bases. CDR3 region: CASSLRTGLAKNIQYF. The CDR3 nucleotides read TGTGCCAGTAGTCTCCGGACAGGCCTAGCCAAAAACATTCAGTACTTC.